The T cell receptor beta chain under discussion was sequenced for a study of blood T cell repertoires in COVID-19. Method: immunoSEQ multiplex PCR; TCRdb's copy keeps in-frame clones and lacks some. The sample contains about 89,000 clones, about four fifths of which appear only once. This TCR was recovered from a man aged 70 or older with COVID-19, enrolled during active disease. Sequencing was carried out using peripheral blood.

This chain's CDR3 is CASSATGVTGELFF. The CDR3 DNA follows: TGTGCCAGCAGCGCAACAGGAGTCACCGGGGAGCTGTTTTTT. This chain links TRBV11-3 with TRBJ2-2; possibly TRBD1 for D (5 bases). The V end was cut by 5 bases, the J end by 4 bases, with 11 bases between. This CDR3 has 14 residues. Germline V gives CDR1 SGHNT, CDR2 YENEEA.